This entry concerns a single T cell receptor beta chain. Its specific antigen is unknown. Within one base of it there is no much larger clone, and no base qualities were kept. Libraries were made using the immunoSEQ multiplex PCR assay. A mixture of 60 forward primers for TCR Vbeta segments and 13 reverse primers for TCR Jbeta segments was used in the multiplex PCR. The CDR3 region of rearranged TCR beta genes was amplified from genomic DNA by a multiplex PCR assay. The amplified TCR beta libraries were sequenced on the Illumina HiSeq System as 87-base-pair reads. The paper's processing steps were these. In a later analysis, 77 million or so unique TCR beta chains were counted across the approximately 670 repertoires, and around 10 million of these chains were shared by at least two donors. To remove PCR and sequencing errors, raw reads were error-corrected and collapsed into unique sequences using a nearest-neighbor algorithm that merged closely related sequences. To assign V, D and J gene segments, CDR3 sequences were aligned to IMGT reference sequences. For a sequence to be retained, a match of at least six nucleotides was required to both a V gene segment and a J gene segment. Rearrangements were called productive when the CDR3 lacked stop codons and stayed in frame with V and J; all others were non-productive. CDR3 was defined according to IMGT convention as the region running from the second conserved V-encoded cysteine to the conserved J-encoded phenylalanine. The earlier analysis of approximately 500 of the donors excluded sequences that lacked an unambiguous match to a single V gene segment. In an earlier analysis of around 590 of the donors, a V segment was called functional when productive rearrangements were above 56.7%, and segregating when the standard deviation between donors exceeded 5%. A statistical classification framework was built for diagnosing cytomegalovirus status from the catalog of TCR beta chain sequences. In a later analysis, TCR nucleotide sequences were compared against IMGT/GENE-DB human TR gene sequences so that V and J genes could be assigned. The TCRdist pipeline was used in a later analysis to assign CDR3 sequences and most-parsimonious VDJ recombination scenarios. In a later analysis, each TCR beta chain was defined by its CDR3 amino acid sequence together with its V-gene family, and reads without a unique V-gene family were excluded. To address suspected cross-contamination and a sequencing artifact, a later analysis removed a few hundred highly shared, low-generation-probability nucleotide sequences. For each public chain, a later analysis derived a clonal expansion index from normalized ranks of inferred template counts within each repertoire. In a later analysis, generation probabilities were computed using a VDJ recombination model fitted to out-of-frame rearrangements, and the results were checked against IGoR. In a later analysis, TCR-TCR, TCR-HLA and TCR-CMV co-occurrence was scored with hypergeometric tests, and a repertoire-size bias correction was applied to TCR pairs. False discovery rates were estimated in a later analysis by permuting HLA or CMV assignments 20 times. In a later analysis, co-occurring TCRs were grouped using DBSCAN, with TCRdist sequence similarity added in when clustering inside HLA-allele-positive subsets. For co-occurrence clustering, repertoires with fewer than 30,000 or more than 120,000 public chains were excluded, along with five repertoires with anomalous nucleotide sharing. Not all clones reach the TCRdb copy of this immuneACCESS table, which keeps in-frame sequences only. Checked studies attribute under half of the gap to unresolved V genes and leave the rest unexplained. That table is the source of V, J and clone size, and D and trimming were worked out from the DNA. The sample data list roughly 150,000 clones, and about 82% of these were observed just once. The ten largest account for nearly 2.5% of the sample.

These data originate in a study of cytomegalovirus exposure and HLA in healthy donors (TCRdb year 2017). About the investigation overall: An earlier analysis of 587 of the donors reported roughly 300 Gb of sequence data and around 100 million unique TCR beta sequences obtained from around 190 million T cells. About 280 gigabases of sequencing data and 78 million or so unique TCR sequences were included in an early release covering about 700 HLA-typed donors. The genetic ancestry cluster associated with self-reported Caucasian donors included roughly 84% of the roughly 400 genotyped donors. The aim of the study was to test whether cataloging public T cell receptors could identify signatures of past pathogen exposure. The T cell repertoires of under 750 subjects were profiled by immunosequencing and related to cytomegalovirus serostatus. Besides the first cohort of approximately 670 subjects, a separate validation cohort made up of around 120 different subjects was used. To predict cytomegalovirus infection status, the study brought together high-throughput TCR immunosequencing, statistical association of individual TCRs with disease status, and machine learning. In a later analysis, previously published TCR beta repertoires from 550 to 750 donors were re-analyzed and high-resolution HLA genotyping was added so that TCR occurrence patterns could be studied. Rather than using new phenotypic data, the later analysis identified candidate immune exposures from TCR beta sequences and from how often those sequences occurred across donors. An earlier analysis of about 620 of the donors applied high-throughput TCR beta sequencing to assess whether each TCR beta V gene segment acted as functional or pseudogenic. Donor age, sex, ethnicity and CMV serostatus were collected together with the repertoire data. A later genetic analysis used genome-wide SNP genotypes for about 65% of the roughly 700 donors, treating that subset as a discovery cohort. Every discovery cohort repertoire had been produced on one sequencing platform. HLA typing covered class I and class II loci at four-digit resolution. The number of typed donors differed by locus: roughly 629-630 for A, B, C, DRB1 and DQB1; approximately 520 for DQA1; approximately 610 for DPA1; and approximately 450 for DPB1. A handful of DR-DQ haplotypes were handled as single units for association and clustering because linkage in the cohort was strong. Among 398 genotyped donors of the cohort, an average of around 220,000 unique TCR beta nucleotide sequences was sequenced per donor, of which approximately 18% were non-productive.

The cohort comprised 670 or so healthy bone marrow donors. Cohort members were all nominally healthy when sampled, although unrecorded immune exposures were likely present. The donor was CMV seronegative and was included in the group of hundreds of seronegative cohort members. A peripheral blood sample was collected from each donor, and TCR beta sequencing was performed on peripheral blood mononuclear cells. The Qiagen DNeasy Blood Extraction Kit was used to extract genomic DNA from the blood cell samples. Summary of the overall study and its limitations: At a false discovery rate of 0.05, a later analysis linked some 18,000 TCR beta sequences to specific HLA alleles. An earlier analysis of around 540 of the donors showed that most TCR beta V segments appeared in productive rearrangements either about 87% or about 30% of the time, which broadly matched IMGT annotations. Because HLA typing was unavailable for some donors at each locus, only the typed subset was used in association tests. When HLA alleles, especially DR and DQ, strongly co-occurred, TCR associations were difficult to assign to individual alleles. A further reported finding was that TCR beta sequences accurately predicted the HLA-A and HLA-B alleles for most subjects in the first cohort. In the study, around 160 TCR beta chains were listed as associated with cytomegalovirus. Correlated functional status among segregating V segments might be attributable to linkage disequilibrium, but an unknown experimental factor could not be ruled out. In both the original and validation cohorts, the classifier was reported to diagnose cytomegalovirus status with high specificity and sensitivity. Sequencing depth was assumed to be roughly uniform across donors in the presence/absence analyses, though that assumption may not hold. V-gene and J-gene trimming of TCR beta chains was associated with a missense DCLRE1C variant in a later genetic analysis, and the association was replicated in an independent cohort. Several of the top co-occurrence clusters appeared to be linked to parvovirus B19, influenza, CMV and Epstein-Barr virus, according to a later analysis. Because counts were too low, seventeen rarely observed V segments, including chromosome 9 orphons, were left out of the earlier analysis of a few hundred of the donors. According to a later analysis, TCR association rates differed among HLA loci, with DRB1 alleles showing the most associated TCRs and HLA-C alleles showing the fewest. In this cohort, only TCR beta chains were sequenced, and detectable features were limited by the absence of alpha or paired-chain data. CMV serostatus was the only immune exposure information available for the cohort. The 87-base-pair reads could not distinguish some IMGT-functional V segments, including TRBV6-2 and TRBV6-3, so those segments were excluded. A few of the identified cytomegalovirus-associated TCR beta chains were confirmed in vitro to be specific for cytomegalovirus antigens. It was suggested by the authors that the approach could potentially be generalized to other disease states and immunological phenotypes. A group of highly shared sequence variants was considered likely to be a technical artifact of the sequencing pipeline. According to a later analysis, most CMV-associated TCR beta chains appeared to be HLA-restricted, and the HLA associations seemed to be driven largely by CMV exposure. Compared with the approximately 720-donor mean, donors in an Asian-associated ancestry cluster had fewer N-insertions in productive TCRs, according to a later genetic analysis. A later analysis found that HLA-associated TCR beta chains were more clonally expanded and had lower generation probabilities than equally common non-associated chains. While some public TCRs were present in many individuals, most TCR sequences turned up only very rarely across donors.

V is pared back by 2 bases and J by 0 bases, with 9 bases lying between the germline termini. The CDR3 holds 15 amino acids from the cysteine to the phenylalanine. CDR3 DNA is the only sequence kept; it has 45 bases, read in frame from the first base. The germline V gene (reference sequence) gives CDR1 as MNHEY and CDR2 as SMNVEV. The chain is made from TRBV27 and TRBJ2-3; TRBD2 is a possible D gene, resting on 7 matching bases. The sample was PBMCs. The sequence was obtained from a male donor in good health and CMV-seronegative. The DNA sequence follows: TGTGCCAGCAGTTTAAGGGGGGGTAGCACAGATACGCAGTATTTT. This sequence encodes CASSLRGGSTDTQYF.